This entry concerns a single TCR beta chain. These data come from a study of T cells after yellow fever vaccination. The wider study: SMART-Seq v4 Ultra Low Input handled preparation of low-cell-number fractions.

Generation of TCR cDNA used 5'RACE template switching (which added a universal primer site and UMIs). TCRdb re-derived calls from the 5' RACE reads in MiXCR, one entry per CDR3 protein. The profile shows 550,000 or so distinct CDR3 sequences, about a fifth of them singletons. The CDR3 is made up of 12 amino acids. CDR1 SQVTM and CDR2 ANQGSEA come from the germline V gene. With 4 bases clipped from V and 6 bases from J, the junction kept 5 bases outside the gene matches. Sequences were derived from PBMCs, sampled 15 days after the yellow fever booster vaccination. The chain has TRBV29-1 and TRBJ2-7, with TRBD1 identical over 8 bases. The TCR comes from a man aged 25 to 40 who received the YFV17D yellow fever vaccine. The CDR3, as DNA: TGCAGCGTTGGGGGGACAGGACGCGAGCAGTACTTC. It codes for CSVGGTGREQYF.